The 32 T cell receptor beta chains below were found in one sample sequenced in a study of somatic mutations in cytotoxic T cells in rheumatoid arthritis. Clones were sequenced by immunoSEQ multiplex PCR, and TCRdb holds only the in-frame ones, with some missing. The sample includes about 5,500 clones, 82% of them seen just once. Sequences were obtained from CD8+ T cells sorted from blood. These receptors were obtained from a woman in her forties or fifties with rheumatoid arthritis.

This clone was seen only a few times. This chain links TRBV9 with TRBJ1-6; tentative D call: TRBD1 (6 bases). The CDR3 covers 13 residues. Trimming removed 4 bases from V and 8 bases from J, with 10 bases in between. Germline CDR1 reads SGDLS; CDR2 reads YYNGEE. The CDR3 DNA sequence: TGTGCCAGCAGCATTTCAGGGGATTCACCCCTCCACTTT. Protein: CASSISGDSPLHF.

This clone appeared a single time. This chain joins TRBV7-8 and TRBJ2-3; TRBD2 matches 8 bases. Losses at the gene ends were 1 base for V and 2 bases for J; bases not matched to a gene: 5. From germline, CDR1 is SGHVS and CDR2 FQNEAQ. CDR3 length: 16 residues. CDR3 amino acids: CASSLVKTSDTDTQYF. As DNA, the CDR3 is TGTGCCAGCAGCTTAGTTAAGACTAGCGACACAGATACGCAGTATTTT.

This clone has only a few counts. This rearrangement joins TRBV30 to TRBJ2-4; TRBD2 agrees at 14 bases. The CDR3 runs 17 residues. Germline values: CDR1 GTSNPN, CDR2 SVGIG (reference sequence). The trim removed 3 bases at V and 8 bases at J, leaving 12 bases unmatched. CDR3 amino acids: CAWRAPSTSGGVDIQYF. CDR3 DNA: TGTGCCTGGAGAGCCCCCTCGACTAGCGGGGGGGTAGACATTCAGTACTTC. Using reference TRBV30 and TRBJ2-4 for the parts outside the CDR3, the full variable domain is SQTIHQWPATLVQPVGSPLSLECTVEGTSNPNLYWYRQAAGRGLQLLFYSVGIGQISSEVPQNLSASRPQDRQFILSSKKLLLSDSGFYLCAWRAPSTSGGVDIQYFGAGTRLSVL.

The chain joins TRBV7-9 to TRBJ2-5, with 7 bases fitting TRBD2. After removal of 8 bases from V and 6 bases from J, the junction contained 12 bases not matched to a gene. This CDR3 has 14 amino acids. Germline assignment: CDR1 SEHNR and CDR2 FQNEAQ (reference sequence). The CDR3 loop is CASYLTSRGQTQYF. The CDR3 nucleotides read TGTGCCAGCTACTTGACTAGCCGTGGACAGACCCAGTACTTC.

The chain uses TRBV29-1 and TRBJ2-7, with D uncertain. Per germline, CDR1 SQVTM and CDR2 ANQGSEA. The CDR3 length is 11 residues. V was pared by 4 bases and J by 2 bases, with 6 bases between. CDR3 loop: CSVGSPYEQYF. The CDR3 DNA follows: TGCAGCGTTGGAAGCCCCTACGAGCAGTACTTC.

The genes are TRBV7-9 and TRBJ2-7; a weak D match, TRBD2 (6 bases). This CDR3 has 13 amino acids. Germline V gives CDR1 SEHNR, CDR2 FQNEAQ (reference sequence). Here the CDR3 reads CGRRGVGSYEQYF. The CDR3 bases are TGTGGTAGACGCGGGGTGGGCTCCTACGAGCAGTACTTC.

This chain connects TRBV15 to TRBJ2-4, with a possible D match to TRBD1 (6 bases). The CDR3 loop spans 13 amino acids. The germline gives CDR1 LNHNV, CDR2 YYDKDF (reference sequence). Trimming removed 7 bases from V and 1 base from J, with 8 bases in between. The CDR3 loop is CATTGVAKNIQYF. CDR3 nucleotides: TGTGCCACCACAGGGGTGGCCAAAAACATTCAGTACTTC.

The V and J genes are TRBV18 and TRBJ2-5; a possible D gene is TRBD2 (5 bases). Germline V lookup: CDR1 KGHSH, CDR2 LQKENI. The V gene lost 0 bases and the J gene lost 11 bases, with 16 bases spanning the gap. The CDR3 runs to 14 residues. CDR3 nucleotide sequence: TGTGCCAGCTCACCACCGGAGGAAAACTCATGGCAGTACTTC. It encodes CASSPPEENSWQYF.

The CDR3 DNA reads as TGCAGCGCTGAGACAGGGTCCAACTATGGCTACACCTTC. Protein sequence: CSAETGSNYGYTF. The chain carries TRBV29-1 and TRBJ1-2, with 7 bases that match TRBD1. Unmatched junction bases numbered 7, after V lost 7 bases and J lost 2 bases. CDR1 and CDR2 from the germline V gene are SQVTM and ANQGSEA. The CDR3 runs to 13 residues.

The rearrangement joins TRBV9 to TRBJ2-7, with D unresolved. With 0 bases removed from V and 0 bases from J, the gap between germline ends came to 19 bases. Germline loops: CDR1 SGDLS, CDR2 YYNGEE. This CDR3 is built from 18 residues. The CDR3 protein is CASSVDPTFGGSSYEQYF. The CDR3 nucleotides read TGTGCCAGCAGCGTAGACCCAACCTTTGGCGGAAGCTCCTACGAGCAGTACTTC.

In this sample, this clone turned up a few times. The gene calls are TRBV2 and TRBJ2-7, with TRBD1 as a possible D gene (6 bases). V dropped 7 bases and J dropped 0 bases, with 10 bases sitting between them. From germline, CDR1 is SNHLY and CDR2 FYNNEI. CDR3 length: 13 amino acids. The CDR3 region is CASITGSSYEQYF. The CDR3 nucleotides are TGTGCCAGCATTACAGGGAGCTCCTACGAGCAGTACTTC.

The V and J genes are TRBV2 and TRBJ1-3; TRBD1 might be the D (6 bases). CDR3 size: 16 residues. In germline, CDR1 is SNHLY, CDR2 FYNNEI. V lost 3 bases, J lost 0 bases, and 12 bases lay in between. The CDR3 region is CASSEGGGFSGNTIYF. The CDR3 DNA reads TGTGCCAGCAGTGAGGGAGGGGGTTTCTCTGGAAACACCATATATTTT.

The chain is built from TRBV15 and TRBJ2-7, with 7 bases fitting TRBD2. The CDR3 covers 15 residues. Germline values: CDR1 LNHNV, CDR2 YYDKDF (reference sequence). V lost 1 base, J lost 2 bases, and 5 bases stayed unmatched. The CDR3 reads CATSRASSGTYEQYF. The CDR3 DNA reads as TGTGCCACCAGCAGAGCCTCTAGCGGTACCTACGAGCAGTACTTC.

The count of this clone is one. The chain is built from TRBV12-5 and TRBJ2-1; 11 positions match TRBD1. With V trimmed by 6 bases and J by 7 bases, 5 bases remained unmatched. Per germline, CDR1 LGHNT and CDR2 FRNRAP. The CDR3 is 14 amino acids. CDR3 sequence: CASGEGQGANEQFF. The CDR3 region has the DNA TGTGCTAGTGGCGAAGGACAGGGGGCGAATGAGCAGTTCTTC.

The rearrangement joins TRBV6-6 to TRBJ2-5; D remains ambiguous. CDR3 length: 11 residues. Trimming shortened V by 8 bases and J by 5 bases, and 9 bases separated the two germline ends. Per the germline V gene, CDR1 is MNHNY and CDR2 is SVGAGI (reference sequence). CDR3 region: CASGPGETQYF. DNA for the CDR3: TGTGCCAGCGGCCCCGGGGAGACCCAGTACTTC.

The chain carries TRBV4-2 and TRBJ2-7; the D gene is possibly TRBD2 (5 bases). Trimming shortened V by 2 bases and J by 0 bases, and 11 bases separated the two germline ends. The CDR3 runs to 15 residues. Germline loops: CDR1 LGHNA, CDR2 YNFKEQ. The CDR3 DNA reads TGTGCCAGCAGCCAACTAGCCGAGAGCTCCTACGAGCAGTACTTC. It is translated as CASSQLAESSYEQYF.

The chain links TRBV18 to TRBJ1-5, with TRBD1 matching over 9 bases. Germline lookup yields CDR1 KGHSH and CDR2 LQKENI. V was clipped by 3 bases and J by 4 bases; unmatched bases: 4. The CDR3 is 15 amino acids. CDR3 sequence: CASSPTGGFNQPQHF. The CDR3, as DNA: TGTGCCAGCTCACCTACAGGGGGCTTTAATCAGCCCCAGCATTTT.

A few counts support this clone. The chain recombines TRBV4-1 with TRBJ1-4, with no clear D. In germline, CDR1 is MGHRA, CDR2 YSYEKL. This CDR3 has 16 residues. The V and J ends lost 0 bases and 4 bases respectively, with 12 bases between them. CDR3 loop: CASSQDEVSLNEKLFF. As DNA, the CDR3 is TGCGCCAGCAGCCAAGACGAGGTCAGCCTTAATGAAAAACTGTTTTTT.

This chain links TRBV11-1 with TRBJ1-2; 8 nucleotides match TRBD1. The CDR3 is 13 residues long. Germline V CDR1 and CDR2: SGHAT, FQDESV (reference sequence). V dropped 5 bases and J dropped 4; count of bases not matched to a gene: 3. The DNA for the CDR3 is TGTGCCAGCAGCCAACAGGGGGGCTATGGCTACACCTTC. It specifies CASSQQGGYGYTF. The whole variable domain, filled in from reference TRBV11-1 and TRBJ1-2, reads EAEVAQSPRYKITEKSQAVAFWCDPISGHATLYWYRQILGQGPELLVQFQDESVVDDSQLPKDRFSAERLKGVDSTLKIQPAELGDSAMYLCASSQQGGYGYTFGSGTRLTVV.

The chain employs TRBV4-1 and TRBJ2-7; tentative D call: TRBD1 (7 bases). This CDR3 has 16 residues. Trimming took 0 bases from V and 3 from J, leaving 15 bases between them. Germline assignment: CDR1 MGHRA and CDR2 YSYEKL. The chain's CDR3 is CASSQDSEGAHYEQYF. The CDR3 DNA reads TGCGCCAGCAGCCAAGATTCGGAGGGGGCTCACTACGAGCAGTACTTC.

The chain uses TRBV29-1 and TRBJ1-2; D is perhaps TRBD1 (6 bases). This CDR3 spans 13 amino acids. Germline V gene lookup returns CDR1 SQVTM and CDR2 ANQGSEA. Trimming took 1 base from V and 4 from J, leaving 10 bases between them. The DNA for the CDR3 is TGCAGCGTTGAAGTTGGGGACACCTATGGCTACACCTTC. This gives the protein CSVEVGDTYGYTF.

V is TRBV7-2 and J is TRBJ1-5, with 7 bases fitting TRBD1. Germline V gives CDR1 SGHTA, CDR2 FQGNSA. Trimming removed 5 bases from V and 4 bases from J; junction bases left unmatched: 11. The CDR3 is made up of 16 amino acids. CDR3 in DNA: TGTGCCAGCAGCCTGATAGGGGGACAGACAAATCAGCCCCAGCATTTT. Its translation is CASSLIGGQTNQPQHF. The whole variable domain, filled in from reference TRBV7-2 and TRBJ1-5, reads GAGVSQSPSNKVTEKGKDVELRCDPISGHTALYWYRQSLGQGLEFLIYFQGNSAPDKSGLPSDRFSAERTGGSVSTLTIQRTQQEDSAVYLCASSLIGGQTNQPQHFGDGTRLSIL.

The V gene is TRBV19, the J gene TRBJ1-2, with D possibly being TRBD1 (5 bases). V gave up 3 bases and J gave up 3 bases, with 17 bases separating them. CDR1 and CDR2 from the germline V gene are LNHDA and SQIVND (reference sequence). The CDR3 is made up of 16 amino acids. CDR3 region: CASSMVGEGIHYGYTF. CDR3 sequence (DNA): TGTGCCAGTAGTATGGTGGGGGAGGGAATCCACTATGGCTACACCTTC.

J is TRBJ2-7 and V is TRBV21-1; the table names TRBD2, a call not compared with the DNA. TRBV21-1 is a pseudogene locus. The CDR3 is made up of 13 amino acids. The chain's CDR3 is CASSTKGLYEQYF. CDR3 sequence (DNA): TGTGCCAGCAGCACTAAAGGACTCTACGAGCAGTACTTC.

The chain recombines TRBV10-3 with TRBJ2-7; perhaps TRBD1 as D (6 bases). Trimming stripped 1 base from V and 0 bases from J, with 13 bases between. The CDR3 sequence is 16 residues long. Germline V gene sequence: CDR1 ENHRY, CDR2 SYGVKD. CDR3 residues: CAISEYPRDTSYEQYF. The CDR3 DNA reads as TGTGCCATCAGTGAGTATCCCCGGGACACCTCCTACGAGCAGTACTTC.

V and J are TRBV19 and TRBJ2-7; 7 bases map to TRBD2. V trimming: 5 bases; J trimming: 4 bases; junction bases outside the gene matches: 8. CDR1 is LNHDA, CDR2 SQIVND, per germline (reference sequence). This CDR3 is 14 amino acids long. The CDR3 DNA is TGTGCCAGTAGTTCCGGGCTAGCGGTTTACGAGCAGTACTTC. The encoded protein is CASSSGLAVYEQYF.

V gene TRBV6-1 combines with J gene TRBJ2-1, with 10 positions matching TRBD1. CDR3 size: 16 residues. Germline trimming cut 3 bases from V and 3 bases from J; bases unmatched to any gene: 5. Germline V gives CDR1 MNHNS, CDR2 SASEGT. CDR3 sequence: CASSDPGQGVYNEQFF. In DNA, the CDR3 is TGTGCCAGCAGTGACCCAGGACAGGGGGTCTACAATGAGCAGTTCTTC.

The V call is TRBV7-9, the J call TRBJ1-1; TRBD1 matches 8 bases. This CDR3 region has 12 residues. In germline, CDR1 is SEHNR, CDR2 FQNEAQ (reference sequence). Trimming cost V 4 bases and J 6 bases; bases outside gene matches: 1. The CDR3 DNA follows: TGTGCCAGCAGCTGGACAGGGTCTGAAGCTTTCTTT. It yields the protein CASSWTGSEAFF.

Concerning this clone: An end of the junction differs from the germline gene, which may be a read error. Other DNA sequences within the sample encode an identical CDR3. The chain uses TRBV7-9 and TRBJ1-6; D might be TRBD1 (6 bases). Germline CDR1 reads SEHNR; CDR2 reads FQNEAQ (reference sequence). This CDR3 comprises 18 residues. The CDR3 nucleotides are TGTGCCAGCAGCTCCGGACAGTGGACCAGCTCCTATAATTCCCCCCTCCACTTT. This gives the protein CASSSGQWTSSYNSPLHF.

V gene TRBV28 combines with J gene TRBJ1-1; unclear D gene. Trimming pared 8 bases from V and 5 bases from J, leaving 9 bases between. Germline loops: CDR1 MDHEN, CDR2 SYDVKM. This CDR3 comprises 11 residues. DNA for the CDR3: TGTGCCAGCCGCTACGGGACTGAAGCTTTCTTT. It translates to CASRYGTEAFF.

The chain employs TRBV11-2 and TRBJ2-3; D might be TRBD1 (6 bases). The CDR3 consists of 17 residues. The germline V and J ends were trimmed by 0 bases and 4 bases, with 17 bases remaining between them. CDR1 is SGHAT and CDR2 is FQNNGV in the germline V gene. CDR3 protein: CASSLEGGSRVADTQYF. CDR3 in DNA: TGTGCCAGCAGCTTAGAAGGGGGATCGCGTGTCGCAGATACGCAGTATTTT.

In this sample, this clone turned up a few times. The chain is built from TRBV25-1 and TRBJ1-6; TRBD1 matches at 8 bases. The CDR3 has 14 amino acids. With V trimmed by 5 bases and J by 7 bases, 4 bases remained unmatched. CDR1 is MGHDK, CDR2 SYGVNS, per germline. The CDR3: CASSHRQGNSPLHF. The CDR3 nucleotides are TGTGCCAGCAGTCATCGACAGGGGAATTCACCCCTCCACTTT.